The clone carrying this T cell receptor (beta chain) was seen a few times. What it binds is not known. These data belong to a study of spatial heterogeneity in lung cancer. Study information: In the raw reads, each unique TCR and UMI combination was present more than ten times on average.

In TCRdb, the 5' RACE reads were re-called with MiXCR into one record per CDR3 protein. The sample yields 3,000 or so distinct CDR3 sequences, approximately 12% seen once. Time point noted: sample taken at primary tumor resection. Study-wide findings and caveats: The number of expanded tumor alpha and beta chains correlated with mutation number.

CDR3 length: 18 residues. The germline V gene encodes CDR1 SGHDN and CDR2 FVKESK. V was clipped by 0 bases and J by 4 bases; unmatched bases: 10. This rearrangement joins TRBV14 to TRBJ2-2, with 8 bases fitting TRBD2. Here the sequenced sample was lung tumor tissue, taken at surgery. This sequence was found in a male donor with early-stage non-small cell lung cancer. In DNA, the CDR3 is TGTGCCAGCAGCCAAGATCGAAGCGGGAGAGTCCGCACCGGGGAGCTGTTTTTT. Its translation: CASSQDRSGRVRTGELFF.